The 30 T cell receptor beta chains in this list originate from one sample, sequenced in a study of T-cell reconstitution after alpha-beta-depleted transplantation in children. Unique molecular identifiers were incorporated when the TCRbeta library was constructed. TCRdb re-derived calls from the PCR reads in MiXCR, one entry per CDR3 protein. This sample has about 540,000 distinct CDR3 sequences, with around 17% found just once. The starting material was PBMCs from the stem cell graft donor, obtained from the stem cell graft. Source of these receptors: a human donor who donated a stem cell graft to a child with acute lymphoblastic leukemia.

The genes are TRBV4-1 and TRBJ1-2; 7 bases match TRBD1. In germline, CDR1 is MGHRA, CDR2 YSYEKL. The V and J ends lost 1 base and 6 bases, in that order; junction bases with no gene match: 11. The CDR3 totals 16 residues. The DNA for the CDR3 is TGCGCCAGCAGCCAAGGGGGAAAAGGGGGCTTCGATGGCTACACCTTC. Protein product: CASSQGGKGGFDGYTF.

V usage is TRBV29-1 and J usage is TRBJ2-1; 10 bases are shared with TRBD2. The J segment lost 12 bases and the V segment lost 4 bases, leaving 9 bases of the junction unmatched. CDR1 is SQVTM and CDR2 is ANQGSEA in the germline V gene. CDR3 length equals 13 residues. The CDR3 DNA reads as TGCAGCGTTGTTCTAGCGGGAGCCCTGGGGCAGTTCTTC. Translated: CSVVLAGALGQFF.

The sample holds many counts of this clonotype. Its ends do not fully match the called genes, so a read error is possible. The CDR3 here is CASSSVMKTEAFF. The CDR3 bases are TGCGCCAGCAGCTCAGTTATGAAGACTGAAGCTTTCTTT. The chain links TRBV5-1 to TRBJ1-1; no clear D. Germline values: CDR1 SGHRS, CDR2 YFSETQ. CDR3 length: 13 amino acids.

This rearrangement joins TRBV21-1 to TRBJ2-3; the table's D call of TRBD2 was not tested on the DNA. TRBV21-1 is a pseudogene locus. This CDR3 has 18 amino acids. For the CDR3, the DNA is TGTGCCAGCAGCAAACCTCTCGAACTAGCGGGAGGGACAGATACGCAGTATTTT. Encoded protein: CASSKPLELAGGTDTQYF.

This clonotype was observed a few times. The gene calls are TRBV29-1 and TRBJ2-1; D is undetermined. Trimming took 4 bases from V and 4 from J, leaving 11 bases between them. Germline CDR1 reads SQVTM; CDR2 reads ANQGSEA. This CDR3 has 13 amino acids. As DNA, the CDR3 is TGCAGCGTTGGGTCCTCCGGTTACAATGAGCAGTTCTTC. As protein: CSVGSSGYNEQFF.

The genes are TRBV29-1 and TRBJ1-4; D is possibly TRBD1 (5 bases). The CDR3 is 14 residues long. Germline V gene data show CDR1 as SQVTM and CDR2 as ANQGSEA. V lost 7 bases and J lost 4, with 16 bases in between. CDR3 coding DNA: TGCAGCGGAACACAAGGGGCTGGTAATGAAAAACTGTTTTTT. The encoded protein is CSGTQGAGNEKLFF. The whole variable domain, remainder taken from reference TRBV29-1 and TRBJ1-4, is SAVISQKPSRDICQRGTSLTIQCQVDSQVTMMFWYRQQPGQSLTLIATANQGSEATYESGFVIDKFPISRPNLTFSTLTVSNMSPEDSSIYLCSGTQGAGNEKLFFGSGTQLSVL.

This clonotype was picked up a small number of times. This rearrangement joins TRBV11-2 to TRBJ2-1; possibly TRBD2 for D (5 bases). The germline gives CDR1 SGHAT, CDR2 FQNNGV. The CDR3 contains 17 residues. V was pared by 8 bases and J by 4 bases, with 24 bases between. CDR3 DNA sequence: TGTGCCAGCGGGGTCCCCTCGAGGGAGAAGCGGTACAATGAGCAGTTCTTC. Translating gives CASGVPSREKRYNEQFF.

The rearrangement joins TRBV7-3 to TRBJ2-1, with D unresolved. CDR1 is SGHTA, CDR2 FQGTGA, per germline. The CDR3 extends over 14 amino acids. Trimming left V 0 bases short and J 5 bases short, with 8 bases between. DNA for the CDR3: TGTGCCAGCAGCTTAACCCGGAGAGACAATGAGCAGTTCTTC. Amino acid sequence: CASSLTRRDNEQFF.

This clonotype has only a few counts. The chain is built from TRBV6-2 or TRBV6-3 and TRBJ2-7, with D possibly matching TRBD1 (6 bases). V lost 1 base to trimming and J lost 4 bases, with 11 bases between them. The CDR3 is 14 residues long. Germline V gene data show CDR1 as MNHEY and CDR2 as SVGEGT. The CDR3 spells CASSYYGTPYEQYF. The CDR3 nucleotides read TGTGCCAGCAGTTACTACGGGACACCTTACGAGCAGTACTTC.

V is TRBV20-1 and J is TRBJ2-1, with 10 bases matching TRBD2. J lost 7 bases, V lost 5 bases, and 5 bases had no gene match. Germline V lookup: CDR1 DFQATT, CDR2 SNEGSKA (reference sequence). The CDR3 contains 13 residues. CDR3 loop: CSAGGLATNEQFF. In DNA, the CDR3 is TGCAGTGCTGGGGGACTAGCGACAAATGAGCAGTTCTTC.

The gene calls are TRBV7-9 and TRBJ1-1; D uncertain. Per germline, CDR1 SEHNR and CDR2 FQNEAQ (reference sequence). Trimming pared 1 base from V and 0 bases from J, leaving 9 bases between. The CDR3 spans 15 residues. The CDR3 sequence is CASSLVAHMNTEAFF. DNA of the CDR3: TGTGCCAGCAGCTTAGTCGCACACATGAACACTGAAGCTTTCTTT.

The sample holds a few counts of this clonotype. CDR3 region: CASSLGAASGSITSYEQYF. The CDR3, as DNA: TGTGCCAGCAGCTTAGGTGCGGCTAGCGGGAGCATCACCTCCTACGAGCAGTACTTC. The rearrangement uses TRBV11-1 and TRBJ2-7, with 10 bases that match TRBD2. Per the germline V gene, CDR1 is SGHAT and CDR2 is FQDESV (reference sequence). The junction had 12 bases not matched to a gene; V was cut back by 1 base and J by 0 bases. The CDR3 consists of 19 residues.

This clonotype was observed at least ten times. V gene TRBV7-9 combines with J gene TRBJ2-7; D unclear. CDR3 size: 12 residues. V shed 1 base and J shed 3 bases, with 4 bases lying between them. Looked up from germline, CDR1 is SEHNR and CDR2 is FQNEAQ (reference sequence). CDR3 sequence: CASSLVVYEQYF. CDR3 DNA sequence: TGTGCCAGCAGCTTAGTCGTCTACGAGCAGTACTTC.

This clonotype has just a few counts. The V and J genes are TRBV3-1 and TRBJ1-2; D might be TRBD1 (5 bases). Trimming took 1 base from V and 8 from J, leaving 14 bases between them. Germline CDR1 and CDR2: LGHDT and YNNKEL (reference sequence). This CDR3 has 14 amino acids. The CDR3 loop reads CASSQVGGGNGYTF. CDR3 sequence (DNA): TGTGCCAGCAGCCAAGTAGGTGGGGGTAACGGCTACACCTTC.

This chain links TRBV10-3 with TRBJ2-5; tentatively, D is TRBD2 (5 bases). Germline V lookup: CDR1 ENHRY, CDR2 SYGVKD. V lost 0 bases and J lost 2, with 7 bases in between. There are 14 residues in the CDR3. CDR3 region: CAISESGEQETQYF. The CDR3 nucleotides read TGTGCCATCAGTGAGTCCGGGGAGCAAGAGACCCAGTACTTC.

This clonotype was detected a few times. This chain joins TRBV27 and TRBJ2-1; 10 bases agree with TRBD1. There are 16 residues in the CDR3. V lost 5 bases to trimming and J lost 3 bases; unmatched junction nucleotides: 7. CDR1 is MNHEY and CDR2 is SMNVEV in the germline V gene (reference sequence). This CDR3 reads CASSPGQGSYYNEQFF. The CDR3 DNA is TGTGCCAGCAGTCCGGGACAGGGGTCCTACTACAATGAGCAGTTCTTC.

The gene calls are TRBV20-1 and TRBJ2-7, with 8 nucleotides matching TRBD2. J was trimmed by 3 bases and V by 2 bases; bases with no gene match: 18. The CDR3 runs to 18 residues. Germline CDR1 is DFQATT and CDR2 is SNEGSKA (reference sequence). The CDR3: CSARIYGRAGQALYEQYF. The CDR3 DNA follows: TGCAGTGCTAGAATTTACGGGAGGGCCGGGCAAGCACTCTACGAGCAGTACTTC.

The V call is TRBV12-3 or TRBV12-4, the J call TRBJ2-1; the D gene is possibly TRBD2 (6 bases). CDR3 length equals 17 residues. Trimming shortened V by 2 bases and J by 5 bases, and 19 bases separated the two germline ends. The DNA of the CDR3 is TGTGCCAGCAGTTTAACACTCATGTGGGGGGAACACAATGAGCAGTTCTTC. Encoded protein: CASSLTLMWGEHNEQFF.

The gene calls are TRBV27 and TRBJ2-7, with D unresolved. Germline V lookup: CDR1 MNHEY, CDR2 SMNVEV (reference sequence). The CDR3 spans 12 residues. With 4 bases removed from V and 7 bases from J, the gap between germline ends came to 11 bases. As DNA, the CDR3 is TGTGCCAGCAGTTCCATCGACTGGGAGCAGTACTTC. Translating it yields CASSSIDWEQYF.

This clonotype was counted only a few times. CDR3 bases: TGCAGTGCTAGAGATGATAACTTCAACTACGAGCAGTACTTC. It is translated as CSARDDNFNYEQYF. The chain links TRBV20-1 to TRBJ2-7; D unclear. V lost 0 bases and J lost 3, with 12 bases in between. Germline loops: CDR1 DFQATT, CDR2 SNEGSKA (reference sequence). The CDR3 extends over 14 amino acids.

This clonotype was seen a few times. The rearrangement uses TRBV3-1 and TRBJ2-7; 7 nucleotides line up with TRBD1. This CDR3 has 16 amino acids. Per germline, CDR1 LGHDT and CDR2 YNNKEL (reference sequence). Unmatched junction bases numbered 6, after V lost 0 bases and J lost 1 base. The CDR3 protein is CASSQDEGARSYEQYF. For the CDR3, the DNA is TGTGCCAGCAGCCAAGATGAGGGGGCGAGGTCCTACGAGCAGTACTTC.

The chain employs TRBV6-5 and TRBJ2-5; D is possibly TRBD2 (5 bases). Trimming left V 0 bases short and J 1 base short, with 15 bases between. The germline CDR1 and CDR2 sequences are MNHEY and SVGAGI. This CDR3 contains 17 residues. CDR3 DNA: TGTGCCAGCAGTTACTCTCCCCCAGGAGCGGCCCAAGAGACCCAGTACTTC. It is translated as CASSYSPPGAAQETQYF.

The J gene is TRBJ1-1, the V gene TRBV27, with D unclear. Germline CDR1 reads MNHEY; CDR2 reads SMNVEV (reference sequence). Trimming stripped 3 bases from V and 5 bases from J, with 13 bases between. The CDR3 runs to 14 residues. CDR3 nucleotide sequence: TGTGCCAGCAGTTTGGGGATGTTGAGGACTGAAGCTTTCTTT. Residues: CASSLGMLRTEAFF.

The V call is TRBV7-8, the J call TRBJ1-4; 7 bases are shared with TRBD1. This CDR3 is built from 15 residues. V lost 5 bases, J lost 4 bases, and 7 bases stayed unmatched. Germline-derived CDR1 and CDR2 are SGHVS and FQNEAQ. The CDR3 is CASSERDSNNEKLFF. In nucleotides, the CDR3 is TGTGCCAGCAGCGAACGGGACAGTAATAATGAAAAACTGTTTTTT.

The chain joins TRBV3-1 to TRBJ1-5; 8 bases line up with TRBD1. This CDR3 is built from 17 residues. J gave up 1 base and V 3 bases, and 8 bases lay outside the gene matches. Per germline, CDR1 LGHDT and CDR2 YNNKEL (reference sequence). The CDR3 nucleotides read TGTGCCAGCAGCCAGGCAGCAGGGGGCCGGAGCAATCAGCCCCAGCATTTT. Protein: CASSQAAGGRSNQPQHF. The full variable domain, its missing parts supplied by reference TRBV3-1 and TRBJ1-5, is DTAVSQTPKYLVTQMGNDKSIKCEQNLGHDTMYWYKQDSKKFLKIMFSYNNKELIINETVPNRFSPKSPDKAHLNLHINSLELGDSAVYFCASSQAAGGRSNQPQHFGDGTRLSIL.

This clonotype showed up just a few times. The chain joins TRBV5-1 to TRBJ2-1; D call uncertain. This CDR3 is built from 15 residues. Germline CDR1 SGHRS, CDR2 YFSETQ. Trimming cost V 7 bases and J 1 base, with 15 bases left between them. The CDR3 region has the DNA TGCGCCAGCCTAGGCTCAAAGAATTCCTACAATGAGCAGTTCTTC. Amino acid sequence: CASLGSKNSYNEQFF.

A few counts support this clonotype. The rearrangement uses TRBV27 and TRBJ2-3; 9 bases are shared with TRBD2. Germline assignment: CDR1 MNHEY and CDR2 SMNVEV (reference sequence). The ends lost 2 bases at V and 9 bases at J; junction bases unmatched: 9. This CDR3 has 15 amino acids. As DNA, the CDR3 is TGTGCCAGCAGTTTAATGACTAGCGGCGCGGGCACGCAGTATTTT. This translates into CASSLMTSGAGTQYF.

This clonotype was seen a handful of times. V is TRBV9 and J is TRBJ2-1; TRBD2 matches at 8 bases. The CDR3 is made up of 14 amino acids. Germline CDR1 is SGDLS and CDR2 is YYNGEE. The junction had 8 bases not matched to a gene; V was cut back by 6 bases and J by 6 bases. The CDR3: CASNPTAGGNEQFF. As DNA, the CDR3 is TGTGCCAGCAACCCCACGGCGGGAGGCAATGAGCAGTTCTTC.

The J gene is TRBJ2-7, the V gene TRBV3-1; no firm D call. V lost 0 bases and J 3 bases, leaving 6 bases between the germline ends. CDR1 and CDR2 (germline): LGHDT, YNNKEL (reference sequence). The CDR3 runs 13 residues. The CDR3 is CASSQDYGYEQYF. CDR3 DNA: TGTGCCAGCAGCCAAGATTACGGCTACGAGCAGTACTTC.

This clonotype was recorded a few times. The chain uses TRBV5-1 and TRBJ2-5, with a tentative D call TRBD2 (6 bases). Germline CDR1 reads SGHRS; CDR2 reads YFSETQ. Trimming left V 0 bases short and J 5 bases short, with 11 bases between. This CDR3 has 14 residues. The CDR3 region is CASSLVLGGETQYF. The CDR3 nucleotides are TGCGCCAGCAGCTTGGTGCTAGGAGGGGAGACCCAGTACTTC.